The 24 T cell receptor beta chains reported below all come from one sample, sequenced in a study of shared clonotypes between healthy human individuals. Here immunoSEQ multiplex PCR was the method, and the copy in TCRdb shows in-frame clones only, minus some. The sample records more than 850,000 clones, around 82% being singletons. The specimen was memory CD4+ T cells from PBMCs. Subset in this sample: CD45RA-negative fraction. Receptors originate from a man younger than 35 in good health. Some clones in this sample may be carry-over from other donors' samples.

This chain links TRBV7-3 with TRBJ1-2, with D unresolved. V lost 5 bases to trimming and J lost 3 bases, with 13 bases between them. The germline V gene encodes CDR1 SGHTA and CDR2 FQGTGA. This CDR3 comprises 14 residues. The CDR3 spells CASSPGAGYYGYTF. CDR3 DNA sequence: TGTGCCAGCAGCCCTGGAGCGGGGTACTATGGCTACACCTTC. Together with reference TRBV7-3 and TRBJ1-2, the CDR3 gives the full variable domain: GAGVSQTPSNKVTEKGKYVELRCDPISGHTALYWYRQSLGQGPEFLIYFQGTGAADDSGLPNDRFFAVRPEGSVSTLKIQRTERGDSAVYLCASSPGAGYYGYTFGSGTRLTVV.

The chain joins TRBV7-2 to TRBJ1-2, with 7 bases identical to TRBD1. Germline lookup yields CDR1 SGHTA and CDR2 FQGNSA. CDR3 length: 14 amino acids. V dropped 1 base and J dropped 8; count of bases not matched to a gene: 7. The DNA for the CDR3 is TGTGCCAGCAGCTTAGAAGGGACAGAAATCGGCTACACCTTC. This sequence encodes CASSLEGTEIGYTF.

Of note for this clone: A much bigger clone sits one base away, suggesting this may be a read error. J is TRBJ1-2 and V is TRBV28, with D perhaps TRBD1 (5 bases). V lost 4 bases, J lost 2 bases, and 5 bases lay in between. Germline CDR1 and CDR2: MDHEN and SYDVKM. This CDR3 spans 12 amino acids. The CDR3 nucleotides read TGTGCCAGCAGTTGGGGGAACTATGGCTACACCTTC. Residues: CASSWGNYGYTF.

This clone was detected once. This rearrangement joins TRBV25-1 to TRBJ1-6, with a weak D call TRBD1 (5 bases). V lost 4 bases to trimming and J lost 9 bases, with 13 bases between them. The germline V gene has CDR1 MGHDK and CDR2 SYGVNS. The CDR3 runs to 14 residues. CDR3 DNA: TGTGCCAGCAGTGTCCCAGGGAGGACTTCACCCCTCCACTTT. Protein: CASSVPGRTSPLHF.

The table lists this clone with a few counts. V and J are TRBV10-3 and TRBJ2-6; tentatively, D is TRBD1 or TRBD2 (7 bases each). The CDR3 sequence is 16 residues long. The V gene lost 11 bases and the J gene lost 1 base, with 18 bases spanning the gap. Germline CDR1 is ENHRY and CDR2 is SYGVKD. This CDR3 reads CAARGGEGSGANVLTF. CDR3 in DNA: TGTGCCGCCAGGGGGGGAGAGGGATCTGGGGCCAACGTCCTGACTTTC.

The V gene is TRBV4-3, the J gene TRBJ2-3; no clear D gene. CDR3 length equals 15 residues. CDR1 is LGHNA and CDR2 is YSLEER in the germline V gene. Trimming cost V 2 bases and J 1 base, with 10 bases left between them. In DNA, the CDR3 is TGCGCCAGCAGCCAATTTAACGGAGGCACAGATACGCAGTATTTT. This sequence encodes CASSQFNGGTDTQYF.

The V call is TRBV18, the J call TRBJ1-3, with D perhaps TRBD1 (5 bases). Trimming removed 5 bases at V and 0 bases at J, with 17 bases between. The germline CDR1 and CDR2 sequences are KGHSH and LQKENI. The CDR3 extends over 17 amino acids. The CDR3: CASSSRVLGDSGNTIYF. The CDR3, as DNA: TGTGCCAGCTCATCCAGGGTATTGGGGGACTCTGGAAACACCATATATTTT. Supplemented by reference TRBV18 and TRBJ1-3, the full variable domain reads NAGVMQNPRHLVRRRGQEARLRCSPMKGHSHVYWYRQLPEEGLKFMVYLQKENIIDESGMPKERFSAEFPKEGPSILRIQQVVRGDSAAYFCASSSRVLGDSGNTIYFGEGSWLTVV.

The CDR3 bases are TGTGCCTGGAGTGTCCCCAGGGGAAACAATCAGCCCCAGCATTTT. It specifies CAWSVPRGNNQPQHF. The chain recombines TRBV30 with TRBJ1-5, with TRBD1 as a possible D gene (6 bases). Looked up from germline, CDR1 is GTSNPN and CDR2 is SVGIG (reference sequence). The ends were cut back, 0 bases at V and 3 bases at J, with 12 bases in the middle. This CDR3 region has 15 residues.

This clone was seen many times. Other DNA sequences in this specimen translate into the identical CDR3. The gene calls are TRBV11-2 and TRBJ2-1; 7 bases fit TRBD2. Unmatched junction bases numbered 5, after V lost 5 bases and J lost 1 base. This CDR3 region has 15 residues. Germline CDR1 and CDR2: SGHAT and FQNNGV. The CDR3 loop is CASSRGGSSYNEQFF. CDR3 DNA sequence: TGTGCCAGCAGCCGCGGCGGGAGTTCCTACAATGAGCAGTTCTTC.

This chain uses TRBV28 with TRBJ2-1; the match to TRBD2 covers 8 bases. CDR3 size: 16 residues. Germline CDR1 reads MDHEN; CDR2 reads SYDVKM. V shed 5 bases and J 2 bases; nucleotides not matched to a gene: 8. The CDR3 sequence is CASSPPGTRTYNEQFF. Written as DNA, the CDR3 is TGTGCCAGCAGTCCGCCCGGGACTAGAACCTACAATGAGCAGTTCTTC.

This clone came up a few times. The J gene is TRBJ1-2, the V gene TRBV7-2; possible D gene TRBD1, 5 bases. This CDR3 region has 14 residues. From germline, CDR1 is SGHTA and CDR2 FQGNSA. V lost 2 bases, J lost 4 bases, and 11 bases lay in between. The chain's CDR3 is CASSLRGVSYGYTF. The CDR3 DNA reads as TGTGCCAGCAGCTTAAGGGGAGTGAGCTATGGCTACACCTTC.

The V call is TRBV7-9, the J call TRBJ2-7, with 8 bases that match TRBD1. The germline CDR1 and CDR2 sequences are SEHNR and FQNEAQ (reference sequence). V was clipped by 1 base and J by 2 bases; unmatched bases: 4. This CDR3 region has 15 residues. The CDR3 here is CASSLGGTGAYEQYF. CDR3 sequence (DNA): TGTGCCAGCAGCTTAGGGGGGACAGGAGCCTACGAGCAGTACTTC.

The chain combines TRBV5-1 with TRBJ2-1, with 9 positions matching TRBD1. CDR1 is SGHRS and CDR2 is YFSETQ in the germline V gene. V dropped 4 bases and J dropped 0; count of bases not matched to a gene: 2. The CDR3 totals 15 residues. This chain's CDR3 is CASSRQGGSYNEQFF. The CDR3 nucleotides read TGCGCCAGCAGCCGACAGGGGGGCTCCTACAATGAGCAGTTCTTC. Complete variable domain (other parts from reference TRBV5-1 and TRBJ2-1): KAGVTQTPRYLIKTRGQQVTLSCSPISGHRSVSWYQQTPGQGLQFLFEYFSETQRNKGNFPGRFSGRQFSNSRSEMNVSTLELGDSALYLCASSRQGGSYNEQFFGPGTRLTVL.

The genes are TRBV7-9 and TRBJ2-3; a possible D gene is TRBD2 (6 bases). CDR1 and CDR2 from the germline V gene are SEHNR and FQNEAQ (reference sequence). The length of the CDR3 is 13 residues. V shed 5 bases and J shed 8 bases, with 14 bases lying between them. Here the CDR3 reads CASSPQEGVTQYF. The CDR3 bases are TGTGCCAGCAGCCCACAGGAGGGAGTTACGCAGTATTTT.

This clone was seen a few times. The chain joins TRBV28 to TRBJ2-3, with 9 bases lining up with TRBD1. CDR3 size: 17 residues. V shed 5 bases and J 2 bases; nucleotides not matched to a gene: 11. Germline V lookup: CDR1 MDHEN, CDR2 SYDVKM. The DNA of the CDR3 is TGTGCCAGCAGTCGATTCCGGACAGGGGTGGACACAGATACGCAGTATTTT. Encoded protein: CASSRFRTGVDTDTQYF.

The V and J genes are TRBV6-6 and TRBJ1-2, with D possibly TRBD1 on 5 matching bases. Per the germline V gene, CDR1 is MNHNY and CDR2 is SVGAGI (reference sequence). CDR3 length equals 12 residues. Trimming shortened V by 6 bases and J by 8 bases, and 13 bases separated the two germline ends. The CDR3 spells CASRNQGEGYTF. Written as DNA, the CDR3 is TGTGCCAGCAGGAACCAGGGAGAGGGCTACACCTTC.

The chain employs TRBV29-1 and TRBJ1-2, with a weak D call TRBD1 (6 bases). Trimming pared 7 bases from V and 5 bases from J, leaving 20 bases between. CDR3 length: 14 residues. The germline V gene encodes CDR1 SQVTM and CDR2 ANQGSEA. CDR3 bases: TGCAGCGCCTACTCGAGGGGGGGCGCATATGGCTACACCTTC. Translated: CSAYSRGGAYGYTF. Based on the CDR3 plus reference TRBV29-1 and TRBJ1-2, the full variable domain is SAVISQKPSRDICQRGTSLTIQCQVDSQVTMMFWYRQQPGQSLTLIATANQGSEATYESGFVIDKFPISRPNLTFSTLTVSNMSPEDSSIYLCSAYSRGGAYGYTFGSGTRLTVV.

The chain carries TRBV7-9 and TRBJ1-5; D possibly corresponds to TRBD1 (6 bases). The CDR3 extends over 14 amino acids. V gave up 5 bases and J gave up 7 bases, with 15 bases separating them. Germline loops: CDR1 SEHNR, CDR2 FQNEAQ (reference sequence). The CDR3 sequence: CASSPGGGGQPQHF. Written as DNA, the CDR3 is TGTGCCAGCAGCCCCGGAGGGGGGGGGCAGCCCCAGCATTTT.

V is TRBV7-2 and J is TRBJ2-7; D is perhaps TRBD1 (5 bases). Germline CDR1 SGHTA, CDR2 FQGNSA. Trimming took 5 bases from V and 3 from J, leaving 14 bases between them. The CDR3 runs to 14 residues. DNA of the CDR3: TGTGCCAGCAGCCTAGGGGCAACGAACTACGAGCAGTACTTC. Its protein is CASSLGATNYEQYF.

The chain has TRBV19 and TRBJ1-5; weak D call: TRBD1 (5 bases). V lost 3 bases and J 3 bases, leaving 9 bases between the germline ends. The germline CDR1 and CDR2 sequences are LNHDA and SQIVND (reference sequence). There are 14 residues in the CDR3. The CDR3: CASSIRRANQPQHF. DNA of the CDR3: TGTGCCAGTAGTATTCGCAGGGCCAATCAGCCCCAGCATTTT.

The chain employs TRBV5-6 and TRBJ1-2; the D is unclear. The CDR3 runs to 11 residues. Per the germline V gene, CDR1 is SGHDT and CDR2 is YYEEEE. The ends were cut back, 3 bases at V and 7 bases at J, with 7 bases in the middle. CDR3 region: CASSSGVGYTF. In DNA, the CDR3 is TGTGCCAGCAGCTCCGGAGTTGGCTACACCTTC. Based on the CDR3 plus reference TRBV5-6 and TRBJ1-2, the full variable domain is DAGVTQSPTHLIKTRGQQVTLRCSPKSGHDTVSWYQQALGQGPQFIFQYYEEEERQRGNFPDRFSGHQFPNYSSELNVNALLLGDSALYLCASSSGVGYTFGSGTRLTVV.

In DNA, the CDR3 is TGTGCCAGCAGTGAACCAATAGCGGGAAGCTCCTACAATGAGCAGTTCTTC. It encodes CASSEPIAGSSYNEQFF. The chain combines TRBV2 with TRBJ2-1; 8 nucleotides align to TRBD2. Germline V CDR1 and CDR2: SNHLY, FYNNEI. The V gene end was trimmed by 2 bases and the J gene end by 0 bases; junction bases not matched to a gene: 6. The CDR3 covers 17 residues.

This clone was picked up many times. J is TRBJ1-5 and V is TRBV6-1, with D perhaps matching TRBD1 (5 bases). Germline CDR1 reads MNHNS; CDR2 reads SASEGT. Trimming removed 3 bases from V and 6 bases from J, with 12 bases in between. The CDR3 runs 14 residues. CDR3 DNA sequence: TGTGCCAGCAGTGAGGGGACTGTCGGTCAGCCCCAGCATTTT. This sequence encodes CASSEGTVGQPQHF.

This clone appeared once. This chain's CDR3 is CASSLGGSSNEQFF. CDR3 nucleotides: TGTGCCAGCAGCTTGGGCGGGAGTAGCAATGAGCAGTTCTTC. The chain recombines TRBV11-3 with TRBJ2-1, with 7 bases that match TRBD2. Per germline, CDR1 SGHNT and CDR2 YENEEA. The CDR3 totals 14 residues. J gave up 6 bases and V 3 bases, and 5 bases lay outside the gene matches.